These 3 T cell receptor beta chains were all obtained from the same sample, sequenced in a study of identifying expanded T cells in peripheral blood. The data were produced by immunoSEQ multiplex PCR, yet TCRdb's version contains in-frame clones alone and is incomplete. The sample lists around 91,000 clones, roughly 88% occurring once. The source material was blood. The receptor source for this set is a person aged 18-70 years in good health.

The chain couples TRBV21-1 to TRBJ2-7; the D call in the table, TRBD1, was not verified against the DNA. TRBV21-1 is given as a pseudogene. The CDR3 totals 16 residues. The chain's CDR3 is CASSKHDRRSVTEQYF. CDR3 coding DNA: TGTGCCAGCAGCAAACACGACAGAAGATCCGTTACGGAGCAGTACTTC.

This clone has more than one count but fewer than ten. The chain links TRBV5-6 to TRBJ2-5; TRBD2 might be the D (6 bases). Germline lookup yields CDR1 SGHDT and CDR2 YYEEEE. CDR3 length equals 15 residues. V was clipped by 3 bases and J by 2 bases, with 14 bases between them. The CDR3 region has the DNA TGTGCCAGCAGCTCCGTCGGACGGGAGCAAGAGACCCAGTACTTC. Translation: CASSSVGREQETQYF.

This clone appeared once. This chain connects TRBV5-4 to TRBJ2-7; 11 bases are shared with TRBD2. Germline assignment: CDR1 SGHNT and CDR2 YYREEE (reference sequence). V gave up 4 bases and J gave up 6 bases; unmatched junction bases: 18. There are 18 residues in the CDR3. The CDR3 region is CASSPRRGLAGGPSEQYF. The CDR3 DNA follows: TGTGCCAGCAGCCCCCGTCGAGGGTTAGCGGGGGGGCCTAGCGAGCAGTACTTC.